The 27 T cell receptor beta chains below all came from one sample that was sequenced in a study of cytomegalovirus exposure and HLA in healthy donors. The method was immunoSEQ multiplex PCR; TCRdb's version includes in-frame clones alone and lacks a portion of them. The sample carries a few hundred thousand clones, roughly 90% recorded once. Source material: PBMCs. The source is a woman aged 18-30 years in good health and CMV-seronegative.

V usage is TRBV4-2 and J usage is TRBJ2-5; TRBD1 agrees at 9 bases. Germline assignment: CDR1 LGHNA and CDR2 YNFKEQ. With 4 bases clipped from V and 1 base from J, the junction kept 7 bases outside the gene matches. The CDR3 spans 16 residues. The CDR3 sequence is CASSRTGGVPQETQYF. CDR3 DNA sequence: TGTGCCAGCAGCCGAACAGGGGGCGTCCCCCAAGAGACCCAGTACTTC.

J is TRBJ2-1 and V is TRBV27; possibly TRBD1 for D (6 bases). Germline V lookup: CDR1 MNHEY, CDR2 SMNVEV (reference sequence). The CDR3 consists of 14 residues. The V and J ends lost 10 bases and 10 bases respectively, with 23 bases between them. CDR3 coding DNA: TGTGCCATCCACGGCCCCGCGGGTACAGGGGAGCAGTTCTTC. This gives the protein CAIHGPAGTGEQFF.

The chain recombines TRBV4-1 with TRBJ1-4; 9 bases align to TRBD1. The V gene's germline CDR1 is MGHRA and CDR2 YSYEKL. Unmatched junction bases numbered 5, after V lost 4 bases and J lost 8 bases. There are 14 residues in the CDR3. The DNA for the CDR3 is TGCGCCAGCAGCCCGGGACAGGGTGGAGAAAAACTGTTTTTT. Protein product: CASSPGQGGEKLFF.

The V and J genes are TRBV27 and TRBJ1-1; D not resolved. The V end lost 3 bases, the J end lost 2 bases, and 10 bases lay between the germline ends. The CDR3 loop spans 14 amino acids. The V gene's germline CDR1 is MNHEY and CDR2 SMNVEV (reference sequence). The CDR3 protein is CASSFSGYNTEAFF. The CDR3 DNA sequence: TGTGCCAGCAGTTTTTCAGGATATAACACTGAAGCTTTCTTT.

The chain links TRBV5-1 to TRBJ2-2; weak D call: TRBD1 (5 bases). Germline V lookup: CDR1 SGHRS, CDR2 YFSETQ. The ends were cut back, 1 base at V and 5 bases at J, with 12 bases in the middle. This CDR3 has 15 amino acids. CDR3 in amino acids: CASSLRGSSTGELFF. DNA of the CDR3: TGCGCCAGCAGCTTGAGGGGAAGTAGTACCGGGGAGCTGTTTTTT.

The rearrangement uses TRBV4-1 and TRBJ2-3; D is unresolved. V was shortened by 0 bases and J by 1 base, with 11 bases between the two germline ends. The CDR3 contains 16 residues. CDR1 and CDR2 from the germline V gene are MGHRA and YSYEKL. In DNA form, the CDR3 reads TGCGCCAGCAGCCAAGATGCTGGCTCCGGCACAGATACGCAGTATTTT. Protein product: CASSQDAGSGTDTQYF.

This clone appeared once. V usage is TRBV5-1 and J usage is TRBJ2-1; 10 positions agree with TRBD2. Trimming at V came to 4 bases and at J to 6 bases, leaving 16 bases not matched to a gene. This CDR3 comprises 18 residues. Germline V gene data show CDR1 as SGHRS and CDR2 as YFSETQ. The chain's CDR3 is CASSQKLAGSVFVNEQFF. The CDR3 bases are TGCGCCAGCAGCCAAAAACTAGCGGGAAGCGTTTTTGTCAATGAGCAGTTCTTC.

This chain's CDR3 is CASSYRENTEAFF. The CDR3 nucleotides read TGCGCCAGCAGCTACCGAGAGAACACTGAAGCTTTCTTT. This chain links TRBV5-1 with TRBJ1-1; no clear D. Germline assignment: CDR1 SGHRS and CDR2 YFSETQ. V shed 3 bases and J shed 1 base, with 7 bases lying between them. The CDR3 has 13 amino acids.

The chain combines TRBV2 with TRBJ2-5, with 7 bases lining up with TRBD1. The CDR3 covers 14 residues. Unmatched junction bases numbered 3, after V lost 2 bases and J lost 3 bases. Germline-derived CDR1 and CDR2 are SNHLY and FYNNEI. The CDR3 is CASSESTGKETQYF. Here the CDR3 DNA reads TGTGCCAGCAGTGAATCGACAGGGAAAGAGACCCAGTACTTC.

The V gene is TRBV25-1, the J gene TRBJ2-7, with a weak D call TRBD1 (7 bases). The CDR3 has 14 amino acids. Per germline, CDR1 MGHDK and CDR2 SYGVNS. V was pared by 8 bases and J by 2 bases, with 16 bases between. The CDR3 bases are TGTGCCAGCCGCGGGACAGTAAGTCCCTACGAGCAGTACTTC. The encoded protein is CASRGTVSPYEQYF.

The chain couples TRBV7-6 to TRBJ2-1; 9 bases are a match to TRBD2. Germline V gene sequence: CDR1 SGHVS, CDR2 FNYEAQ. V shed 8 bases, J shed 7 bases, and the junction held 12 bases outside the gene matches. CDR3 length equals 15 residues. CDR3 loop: CASAAGTSYVNEQFF. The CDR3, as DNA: TGTGCCAGCGCCGCCGGGACTAGCTATGTGAATGAGCAGTTCTTC. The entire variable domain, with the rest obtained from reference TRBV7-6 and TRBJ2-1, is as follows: GAGVSQSPRYKVTKRGQDVALRCDPISGHVSLYWYRQALGQGPEFLTYFNYEAQQDKSGLPNDRFSAERPEGSISTLTIQRTEQRDSAMYRCASAAGTSYVNEQFFGPGTRLTVL.

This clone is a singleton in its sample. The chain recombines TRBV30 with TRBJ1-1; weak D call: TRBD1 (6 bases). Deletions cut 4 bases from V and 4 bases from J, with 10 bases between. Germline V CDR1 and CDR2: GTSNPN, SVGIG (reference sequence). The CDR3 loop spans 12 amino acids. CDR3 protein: CAWNQGRTEAFF. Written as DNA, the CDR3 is TGTGCCTGGAACCAGGGGCGCACTGAAGCTTTCTTT.

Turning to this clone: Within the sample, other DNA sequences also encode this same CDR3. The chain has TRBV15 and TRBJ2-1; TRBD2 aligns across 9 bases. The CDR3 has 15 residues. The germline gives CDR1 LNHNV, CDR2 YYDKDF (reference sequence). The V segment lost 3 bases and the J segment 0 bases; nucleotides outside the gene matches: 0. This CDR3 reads CATSRTSGSYNEQFF. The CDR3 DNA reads TGTGCCACCAGCAGGACTAGCGGCTCCTACAATGAGCAGTTCTTC.

CDR3 region: CAWSVGELYGYTF. CDR3 nucleotides: TGTGCCTGGAGTGTGGGAGAACTCTATGGCTACACCTTC. This rearrangement joins TRBV30 to TRBJ1-2; no definite D call. CDR1 is GTSNPN, CDR2 SVGIG, per germline (reference sequence). V shed 0 bases and J shed 4 bases, with 9 bases lying between them. The CDR3 consists of 13 residues.

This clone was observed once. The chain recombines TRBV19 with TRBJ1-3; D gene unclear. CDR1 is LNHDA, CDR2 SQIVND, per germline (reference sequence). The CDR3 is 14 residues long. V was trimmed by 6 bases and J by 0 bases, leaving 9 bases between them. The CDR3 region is CASSRVISGNTIYF. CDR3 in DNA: TGTGCCAGTAGCCGGGTTATCTCTGGAAACACCATATATTTT.

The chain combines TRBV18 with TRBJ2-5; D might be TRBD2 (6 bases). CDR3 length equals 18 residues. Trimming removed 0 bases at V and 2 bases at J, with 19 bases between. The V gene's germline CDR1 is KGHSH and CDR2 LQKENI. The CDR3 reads CASSPPKLATKEQETQYF. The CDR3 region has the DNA TGTGCCAGCTCACCACCAAAACTAGCAACAAAAGAGCAAGAGACCCAGTACTTC.

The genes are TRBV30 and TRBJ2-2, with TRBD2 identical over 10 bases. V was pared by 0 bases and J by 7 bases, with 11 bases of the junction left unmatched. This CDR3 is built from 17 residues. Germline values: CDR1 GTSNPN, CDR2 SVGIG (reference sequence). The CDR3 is CAWSVPVGLAGVGELFF. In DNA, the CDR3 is TGTGCCTGGAGTGTACCGGTAGGGCTAGCGGGAGTCGGGGAGCTGTTTTTT.

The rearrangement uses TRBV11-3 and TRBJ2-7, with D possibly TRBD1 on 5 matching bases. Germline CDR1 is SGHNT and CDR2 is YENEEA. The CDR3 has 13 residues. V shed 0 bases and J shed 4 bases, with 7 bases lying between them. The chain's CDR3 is CASSLERGYEQYF. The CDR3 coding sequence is TGTGCCAGCAGCTTAGAAAGGGGTTACGAGCAGTACTTC.

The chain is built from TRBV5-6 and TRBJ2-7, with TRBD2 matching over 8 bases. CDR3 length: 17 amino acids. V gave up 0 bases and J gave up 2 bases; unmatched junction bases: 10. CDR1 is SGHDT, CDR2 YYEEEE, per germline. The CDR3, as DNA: TGTGCCAGCAGCTTGGGGGCGGCGGGGGGCCAGCCCTACGAGCAGTACTTC. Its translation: CASSLGAAGGQPYEQYF.

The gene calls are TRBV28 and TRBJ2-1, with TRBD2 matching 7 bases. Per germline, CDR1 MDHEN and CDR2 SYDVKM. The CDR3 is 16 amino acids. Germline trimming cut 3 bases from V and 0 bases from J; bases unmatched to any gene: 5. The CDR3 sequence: CASSLSSGISYNEQFF. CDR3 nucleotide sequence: TGTGCCAGCAGTTTGTCTAGCGGAATCTCCTACAATGAGCAGTTCTTC. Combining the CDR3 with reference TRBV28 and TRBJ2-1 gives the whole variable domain DVKVTQSSRYLVKRTGEKVFLECVQDMDHENMFWYRQDPGLGLRLIYFSYDVKMKEKGDIPEGYSVSREKKERFSLILESASTNQTSMYLCASSLSSGISYNEQFFGPGTRLTVL.

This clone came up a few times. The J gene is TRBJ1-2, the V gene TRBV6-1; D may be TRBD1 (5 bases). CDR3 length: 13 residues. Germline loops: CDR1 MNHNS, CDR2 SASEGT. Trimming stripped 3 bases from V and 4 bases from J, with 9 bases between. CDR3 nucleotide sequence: TGTGCCAGCAGTGAGTCCCAGGGCTATGGCTACACCTTC. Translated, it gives CASSESQGYGYTF.

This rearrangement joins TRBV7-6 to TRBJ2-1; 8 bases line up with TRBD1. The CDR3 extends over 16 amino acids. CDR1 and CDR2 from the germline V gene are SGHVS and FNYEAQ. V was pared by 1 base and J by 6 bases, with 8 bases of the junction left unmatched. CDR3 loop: CASSLGPPDRANEQFF. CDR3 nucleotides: TGTGCCAGCAGCTTAGGCCCTCCGGACAGGGCCAATGAGCAGTTCTTC.

The CDR3 region is CASSNRQLNTNTGELFF. The CDR3 nucleotides are TGCGCCAGCAGCAACAGACAGCTTAATACGAACACCGGGGAGCTGTTTTTT. The rearrangement joins TRBV5-1 to TRBJ2-2, with D maybe TRBD1 (5 bases). This CDR3 region has 17 residues. CDR1 is SGHRS, CDR2 YFSETQ, per germline. V dropped 4 bases and J dropped 0 bases, with 16 bases sitting between them.

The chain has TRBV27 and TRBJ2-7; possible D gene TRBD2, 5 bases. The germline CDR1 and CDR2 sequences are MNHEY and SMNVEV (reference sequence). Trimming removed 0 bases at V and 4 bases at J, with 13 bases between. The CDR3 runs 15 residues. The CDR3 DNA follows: TGTGCCAGCAGTTTATCTGTGGGAGTAGGTTACGAGCAGTACTTC. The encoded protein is CASSLSVGVGYEQYF.

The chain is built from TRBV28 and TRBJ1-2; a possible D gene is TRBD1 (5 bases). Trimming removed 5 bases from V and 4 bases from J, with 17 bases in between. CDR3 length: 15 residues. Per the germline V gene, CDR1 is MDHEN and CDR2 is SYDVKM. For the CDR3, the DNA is TGTGCCAGCAGTGACCCGACCAGGGAAGCCTATGGCTACACCTTC. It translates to CASSDPTREAYGYTF.

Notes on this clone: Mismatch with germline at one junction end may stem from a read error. CDR3 coding DNA: TGTGCCAGCAGTTCCTCCGGGACTAGCGACTTC. The encoded protein is CASSSSGTSDF. The chain has TRBV28 and TRBJ2-7; 10 nucleotides line up with TRBD2. Germline lookup yields CDR1 MDHEN and CDR2 SYDVKM. There are 11 residues in the CDR3. Full variable domain (rest looked up from reference TRBV28 and TRBJ2-7): DVKVTQSSRYLVKRTGEKVFLECVQDMDHENMFWYRQDPGLGLRLIYFSYDVKMKEKGDIPEGYSVSREKKERFSLILESASTNQTSMYLCASSSSGTSDFGPGTRLTVT.

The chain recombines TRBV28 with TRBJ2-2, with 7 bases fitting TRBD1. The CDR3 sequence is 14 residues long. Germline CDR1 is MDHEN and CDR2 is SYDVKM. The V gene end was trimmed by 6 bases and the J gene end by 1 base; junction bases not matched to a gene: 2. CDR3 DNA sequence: TGTGCCAGCAGAAGACAGGGGAACACCGGGGAGCTGTTTTTT. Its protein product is CASRRQGNTGELFF.